This entry concerns a single TCR beta chain. The data belong to a study of blood T cell repertoires in COVID-19. About the research overall: COVID-19 samples from acute and convalescent phases originated in the United States, Italy and Spain.

Per the study methods: Amplifying reference gene primers gave estimates of nucleated cell counts. Repertoires were generated with immunoSEQ multiplex PCR, while TCRdb's copy carries only in-frame clones and drops some. V and J calls and clone size are given by that table; D and trimming were obtained from the DNA. This repertoire shows around 86,000 clones, more than 75% found once; its top ten account for approximately 7%. This CDR3 comprises 13 residues. This TCR was sampled from a human donor with acute or convalescent COVID-19. The donor label of this sample is uncertain. The material sequenced was peripheral blood. The J gene is TRBJ1-5, the V gene TRBV21-1; the table assigns TRBD1, which was not confirmed against the DNA. TRBV21-1 is labeled a pseudogene. The CDR3: CASSLARSQPQHF. CDR3 DNA: TGTGCCAGCAGCTTGGCCCGAAGTCAGCCCCAGCATTTT.